What follows are 12 T cell receptor beta chains derived from one specimen sequenced in a study of ipilimumab plus nivolumab after autologous stem cell transplantation. Generated by immunoSEQ multiplex PCR, the TCRdb table keeps only in-frame clones and is missing some. The data show 9,500 to 15,000 clones, roughly three quarters seen once. The sequences come from PBMCs, collected in a trial of ipilimumab plus nivolumab as post-transplant consolidation. The receptor source for this set is a male donor with diffuse large B-cell lymphoma.

The J gene is TRBJ1-4, the V gene TRBV4-2; 9 bases map to TRBD1. After removal of 1 base from V and 4 bases from J, the junction contained 10 bases not matched to a gene. Germline values: CDR1 LGHNA, CDR2 YNFKEQ. The CDR3 extends over 18 amino acids. CDR3 in amino acids: CASSQGGHPGQGNEKLFF. DNA of the CDR3: TGTGCCAGCAGCCAAGGGGGGCATCCGGGACAGGGTAATGAAAAACTGTTTTTT.

This clone has just one count. The V gene is TRBV6-1, the J gene TRBJ1-1; TRBD1 aligns across 10 bases. The CDR3 runs 13 residues. The V gene's germline CDR1 is MNHNS and CDR2 SASEGT. The junction had 5 bases not matched to a gene; V was cut back by 1 base and J by 12 bases. In DNA form, the CDR3 reads TGTGCCAGCAGTGAAGTGGGACAGGGGAAAACTTTCTTT. It translates to CASSEVGQGKTFF.

The rearrangement links TRBV5-8 to TRBJ1-2; TRBD1 is a possible D gene (6 bases). V was pared by 1 base and J by 7 bases, with 11 bases between. In germline, CDR1 is SGHTS, CDR2 YDEGEE. This CDR3 comprises 13 residues. CDR3 residues: CASSLSETGGYTF. The DNA for the CDR3 is TGTGCCAGCAGCTTGTCTGAGACAGGTGGCTACACCTTC.

This chain's CDR3 is CAWSGTGTTNEKLFF. CDR3 DNA: TGTGCCTGGTCCGGGACGGGAACAACTAATGAAAAACTGTTTTTT. The chain combines TRBV30 with TRBJ1-4, with a possible D match to TRBD1 (5 bases). CDR1 GTSNPN and CDR2 SVGIG come from the germline V gene (reference sequence). The CDR3 extends over 15 amino acids. Trimming removed 5 bases at V and 0 bases at J, with 13 bases between.

The chain recombines TRBV5-1 with TRBJ2-1; no clear D gene. V gave up 1 base and J gave up 0 bases, with 11 bases separating them. There are 16 residues in the CDR3. CDR1 and CDR2 from the germline V gene are SGHRS and YFSETQ. CDR3 bases: TGCGCCAGCAGCTTGAGTTCCTGGAGCTCCTACAATGAGCAGTTCTTC. This sequence encodes CASSLSSWSSYNEQFF.

The chain couples TRBV27 to TRBJ2-5; 7 nucleotides line up with TRBD1. The V gene end was trimmed by 6 bases and the J gene end by 1 base; junction bases not matched to a gene: 8. The CDR3 is 15 amino acids. Germline V gene lookup returns CDR1 MNHEY and CDR2 SMNVEV (reference sequence). The CDR3 nucleotides read TGTGCCAGCAGAGACTTACAGGGGACCCAAGAGACCCAGTACTTC. This translates into CASRDLQGTQETQYF.

The chain links TRBV30 to TRBJ2-5, with a weak D call TRBD1 (5 bases). The tail of the sequence fits TRBJ2-7 better, so the J call may be wrong. This CDR3 region has 12 residues. Per germline, CDR1 GTSNPN and CDR2 SVGIG (reference sequence). The CDR3 protein is CAWSLSRAEQYF. For the CDR3, the DNA is TGTGCCTGGAGTCTCTCCAGGGCCGAGCAGTACTTC.

The V gene is TRBV5-4, the J gene TRBJ2-7; possibly TRBD1 or TRBD2 for D (6 bases each). Deletions cut 5 bases from V and 3 bases from J, with 15 bases between. Per germline, CDR1 SGHNT and CDR2 YYREEE (reference sequence). The CDR3 runs to 14 residues. For the CDR3, the DNA is TGTGCCAGCAGGGACTTAAGGGGGGACTACGAGCAGTACTTC. It translates to CASRDLRGDYEQYF.

The chain is built from TRBV28 and TRBJ2-3; TRBD2 agrees at 12 bases. The CDR3 contains 18 residues. Germline CDR1 reads MDHEN; CDR2 reads SYDVKM. V gave up 5 bases and J gave up 2 bases; unmatched junction bases: 11. CDR3 coding DNA: TGTGCCAGCAGTGGCCATCCCCGACTAGCGGGGGACACAGATACGCAGTATTTT. Encoded protein: CASSGHPRLAGDTDTQYF.

This clone was seen repeatedly, ten times or more. The V call is TRBV7-9, the J call TRBJ2-4; 10 bases agree with TRBD1. The trim removed 5 bases at V and 9 bases at J, leaving 7 bases unmatched. The CDR3 consists of 14 residues. Germline V gene lookup returns CDR1 SEHNR and CDR2 FQNEAQ (reference sequence). This CDR3 reads CASSGQGDYSIQYF. CDR3 in DNA: TGTGCCAGCAGCGGACAGGGGGACTATAGCATTCAGTACTTC.

The chain uses TRBV5-1 and TRBJ2-7; weak D call: TRBD2 (5 bases). Trimming took off 3 bases at V and 2 bases at J, with 15 bases between the two ends. The germline gives CDR1 SGHRS, CDR2 YFSETQ. The CDR3 covers 15 residues. In nucleotides, the CDR3 is TGCGCCAGCAGCTCCGGACTGCAGGCCCCCTACGAGCAGTACTTC. Translated: CASSSGLQAPYEQYF.

V gene TRBV29-1 combines with J gene TRBJ2-4, with D perhaps matching TRBD1 (5 bases). The V end was cut by 3 bases, the J end by 4 bases, with 10 bases between. Germline V gene lookup returns CDR1 SQVTM and CDR2 ANQGSEA. The CDR3 loop spans 13 amino acids. The CDR3: CSVDGPGKNIQYF. DNA of the CDR3: TGCAGCGTTGATGGCCCAGGGAAAAACATTCAGTACTTC.